This T cell receptor (beta chain) originates from a study of blood T cells in healthy people across ages. The CDR3 covers 15 residues. Germline V lookup: CDR1 MGHRA, CDR2 YSYEKL. The donors, aged about 6 to 95, were healthy Caucasians from Russia. General observations from the study: For the donors, CMV status was unknown and possibly confounded expanded clonotype changes.

This clonotype has a handful of counts. Its antigen is still unknown. The junction shows a germline mismatch at one end, possibly a read error. Sample-barcoded 5' priming and a J-beta primer mix drove a second PCR of roughly 6 to 12 cycles. TCRdb passed the 5' RACE reads through MiXCR, listing each CDR3 protein once. The sample carries some 1.4 million distinct CDR3 sequences, 42% recorded once. The sample was blood. This sequence originates from a woman under 30 in good health. The chain couples TRBV4-1 to TRBJ1-5; weak D call: TRBD1 (5 bases). The CDR3 loop reads CASSQENRSDHPQHF. The CDR3 DNA follows: TGCGCCAGCAGCCAAGAAAACAGGTCTGATCACCCCCAGCATTTT.